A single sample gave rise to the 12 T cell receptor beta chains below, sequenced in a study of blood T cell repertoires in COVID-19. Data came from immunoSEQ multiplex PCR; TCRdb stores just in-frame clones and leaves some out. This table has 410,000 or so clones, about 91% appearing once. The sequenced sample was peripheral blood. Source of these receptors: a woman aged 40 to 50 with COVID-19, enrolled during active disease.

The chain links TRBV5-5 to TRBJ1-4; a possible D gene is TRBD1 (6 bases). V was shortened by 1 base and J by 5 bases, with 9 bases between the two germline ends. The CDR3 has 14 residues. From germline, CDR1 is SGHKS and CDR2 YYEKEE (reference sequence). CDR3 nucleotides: TGTGCCAGCAGCTTGAGGGGGGGAAATGAAAAACTGTTTTTT. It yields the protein CASSLRGGNEKLFF.

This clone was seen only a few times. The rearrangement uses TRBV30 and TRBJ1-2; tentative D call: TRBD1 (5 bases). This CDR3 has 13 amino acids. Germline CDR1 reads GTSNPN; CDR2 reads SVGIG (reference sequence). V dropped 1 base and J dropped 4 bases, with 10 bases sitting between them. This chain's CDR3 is CAWSGPGPYGYTF. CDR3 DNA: TGTGCCTGGAGTGGGCCAGGGCCCTATGGCTACACCTTC.

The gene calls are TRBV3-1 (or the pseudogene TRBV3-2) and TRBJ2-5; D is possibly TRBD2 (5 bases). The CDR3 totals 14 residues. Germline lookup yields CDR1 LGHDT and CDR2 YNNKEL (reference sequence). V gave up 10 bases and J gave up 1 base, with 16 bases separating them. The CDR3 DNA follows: TGTGCCACCTCGGGGATCGAGCGCCAAGAGACCCAGTACTTC. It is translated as CATSGIERQETQYF.

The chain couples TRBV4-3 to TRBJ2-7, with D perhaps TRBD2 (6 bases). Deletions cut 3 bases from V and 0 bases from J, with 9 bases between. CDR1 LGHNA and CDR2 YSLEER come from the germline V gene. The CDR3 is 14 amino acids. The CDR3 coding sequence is TGCGCCAGCAGCCACAGCGGGCGCTCCTACGAGCAGTACTTC. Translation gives CASSHSGRSYEQYF.

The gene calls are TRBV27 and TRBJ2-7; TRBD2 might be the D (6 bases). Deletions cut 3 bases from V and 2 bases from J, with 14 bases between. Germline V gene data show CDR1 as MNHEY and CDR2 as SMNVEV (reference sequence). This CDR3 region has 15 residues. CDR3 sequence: CASSFLSRGTYEQYF. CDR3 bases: TGTGCCAGCAGTTTTTTATCGCGGGGTACCTACGAGCAGTACTTC.

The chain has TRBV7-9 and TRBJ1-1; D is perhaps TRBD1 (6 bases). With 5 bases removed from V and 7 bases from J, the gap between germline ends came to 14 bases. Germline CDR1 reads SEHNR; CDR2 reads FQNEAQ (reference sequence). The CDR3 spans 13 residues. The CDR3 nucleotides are TGTGCCAGCAGCCCTAGGACAGTCTTTGAAGCTTTCTTT. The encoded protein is CASSPRTVFEAFF.

The chain's CDR3 is CSVVYRRNTEAFF. The CDR3 nucleotides read TGCAGCGTTGTTTATAGGAGGAACACTGAAGCTTTCTTT. This rearrangement joins TRBV29-1 to TRBJ1-1; D not resolved. Germline V gives CDR1 SQVTM, CDR2 ANQGSEA. The CDR3 sequence is 13 residues long. Between the trimmed V and J ends, which lost 4 bases and 1 base, there was a span of 10 bases.

The CDR3 region has the DNA TGTGCCAGTAGTAGAGATCGGGGGAATTATCAGCCCCAGCATTTT. Its protein is CASSRDRGNYQPQHF. V is TRBV19 and J is TRBJ1-5; D possibly corresponds to TRBD1 (5 bases). V gave up 4 bases and J gave up 5 bases, with 15 bases separating them. Germline V lookup: CDR1 LNHDA, CDR2 SQIVND (reference sequence). The CDR3 sequence is 15 residues long.

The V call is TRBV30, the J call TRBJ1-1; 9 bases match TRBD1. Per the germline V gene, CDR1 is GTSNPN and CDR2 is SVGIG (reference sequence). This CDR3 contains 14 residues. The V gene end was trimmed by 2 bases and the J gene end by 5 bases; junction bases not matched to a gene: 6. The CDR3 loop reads CAWSYRGRGTEAFF. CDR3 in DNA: TGTGCCTGGAGTTACAGGGGGCGAGGAACTGAAGCTTTCTTT.

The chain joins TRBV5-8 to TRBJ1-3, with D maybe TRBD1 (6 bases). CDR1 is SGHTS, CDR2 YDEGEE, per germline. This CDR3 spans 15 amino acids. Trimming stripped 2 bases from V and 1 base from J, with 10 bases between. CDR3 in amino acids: CASSFYRVSGNTIYF. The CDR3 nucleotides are TGTGCCAGCAGCTTTTACAGGGTTTCTGGAAACACCATATATTTT.

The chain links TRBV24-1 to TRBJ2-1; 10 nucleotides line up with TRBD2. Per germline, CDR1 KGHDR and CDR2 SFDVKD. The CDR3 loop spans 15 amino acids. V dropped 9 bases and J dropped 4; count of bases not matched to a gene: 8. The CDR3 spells CATGSGTSAYNEQFF. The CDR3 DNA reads TGTGCCACCGGCTCCGGGACTAGCGCTTACAATGAGCAGTTCTTC.

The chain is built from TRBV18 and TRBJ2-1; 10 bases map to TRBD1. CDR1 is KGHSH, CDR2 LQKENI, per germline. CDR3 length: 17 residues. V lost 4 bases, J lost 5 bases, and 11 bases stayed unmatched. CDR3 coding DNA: TGTGCCAGCTCACATACCGTTACCGGGACAGGGGACAATGAGCAGTTCTTC. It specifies CASSHTVTGTGDNEQFF.